A single sample is the source of the 8 T cell receptor beta chains below, sequenced in a study of Ad26.COV2.S vaccination and SARS-CoV-2 variants. Only in-frame clones appear in the TCRdb table, and some are missing; sequencing was by immunoSEQ multiplex PCR. The top ten hold 13% of the sample, which has some 480,000 clones, around 85% seen once. Regarding treatment: some 19 received Ad26.COV2.S at low or high dose, single or two shots; about 5 received placebo; per-sample allocation not given. Sampling was performed 63 days after the first vaccine or placebo injection. Source: peripheral blood, taken in a trial of Ad26.COV2.S vaccine versus placebo. These receptors all stem from a person aged 18-65 years who received the Ad26.COV2.S COVID-19 vaccine or a placebo.

The chain carries TRBV30 and TRBJ2-2; D assignment may be TRBD1 or TRBD2 (5 bases each). The CDR3 has 16 amino acids. The germline CDR1 and CDR2 sequences are GTSNPN and SVGIG (reference sequence). Trimming took off 4 bases at V and 4 bases at J, with 19 bases between the two ends. The CDR3 region has the DNA TGTGCCTGGATTCCCCTACTCGGGACCCCCACCGGGGAGCTGTTTTTT. Its protein is CAWIPLLGTPTGELFF.

The chain uses TRBV28 and TRBJ2-6; no reliable D call. Germline V gene lookup returns CDR1 MDHEN and CDR2 SYDVKM. Trimming pared 2 bases from V and 4 bases from J, leaving 9 bases between. The CDR3 has 15 amino acids. CDR3 in DNA: TGTGCCAGCAGTTTAGAACCCCCCGGGGCCAACGTCCTGACTTTC. Its translation is CASSLEPPGANVLTF.

The genes are TRBV29-1 and TRBJ2-7; D not resolved. Trimming cost V 6 bases and J 3 bases, with 12 bases left between them. CDR1 is SQVTM, CDR2 ANQGSEA, per germline. The CDR3 runs to 12 residues. For the CDR3, the DNA is TGCAGCGTACAGTTAACGGGCTACGAGCAGTACTTC. Protein sequence: CSVQLTGYEQYF.

This clone was seen repeatedly, ten times or more. The chain has TRBV5-6 and TRBJ2-3, with 7 nucleotides matching TRBD1. The CDR3 is made up of 12 amino acids. CDR1 SGHDT and CDR2 YYEEEE come from the germline V gene. J gave up 4 bases and V 5 bases, and 1 base lay outside the gene matches. CDR3 sequence reads: CASRTGADTQYF. As DNA, the CDR3 is TGTGCCAGCAGAACAGGGGCAGATACGCAGTATTTT.

This chain connects TRBV10-3 to TRBJ2-5; possibly TRBD1 or TRBD2 for D (6 bases each). Germline V gene lookup returns CDR1 ENHRY and CDR2 SYGVKD. Trimming cost V 5 bases and J 5 bases, with 18 bases left between them. The CDR3 consists of 15 residues. This CDR3 reads CAISSIGGQRETQYF. CDR3 in DNA: TGTGCCATCAGTTCCATCGGGGGACAAAGGGAGACCCAGTACTTC.

This chain uses TRBV19 with TRBJ2-4; D gene unclear. The CDR3 runs 14 residues. Germline values: CDR1 LNHDA, CDR2 SQIVND (reference sequence). The V end was cut by 5 bases, the J end by 8 bases, with 16 bases between. The DNA for the CDR3 is TGTGCCAGTAGTGTGTCTAAACAAGGGTACATTCAGTACTTC. It encodes CASSVSKQGYIQYF.

The table lists this clone with a count of one. The rearrangement uses TRBV7-9 and TRBJ2-2, with 9 bases identical to TRBD2. V gave up 2 bases and J gave up 4 bases; unmatched junction bases: 2. The CDR3 consists of 15 residues. Germline values: CDR1 SEHNR, CDR2 FQNEAQ (reference sequence). The CDR3 DNA reads as TGTGCCAGCAGCTTAAGGACTAGCGTCACCGGGGAGCTGTTTTTT. It specifies CASSLRTSVTGELFF.

The chain uses TRBV4-3 and TRBJ2-1; D is possibly TRBD1 (5 bases). The V gene's germline CDR1 is LGHNA and CDR2 YSLEER. Trimming removed 0 bases at V and 4 bases at J, with 16 bases between. The CDR3 length is 17 residues. The CDR3 DNA sequence: TGCGCCAGCAGCCAAGAGGGTCCTCAGGGTTCTTACAATGAGCAGTTCTTC. This sequence encodes CASSQEGPQGSYNEQFF.